The 5 T cell receptor beta chains in this list originate from one sample, sequenced in a study of cytomegalovirus exposure and HLA in healthy donors. Primers included in the PCR were 60 Vbeta and 13 Jbeta primers. Sequenced by immunoSEQ multiplex PCR; TCRdb stores in-frame clones only, minus some. The sample consists of some 170,000 clones, 81% of them appearing once. Material for sequencing was PBMCs. Source of these receptors: a woman aged 25 to 45 in good health and CMV-seronegative.

The chain links TRBV12-5 to TRBJ2-3; D is possibly TRBD1 (6 bases). This CDR3 spans 14 amino acids. V lost 4 bases, J lost 3 bases, and 11 bases lay in between. CDR1 LGHNT and CDR2 FRNRAP come from the germline V gene. In DNA form, the CDR3 reads TGTGCTAGTGGTTCCAGCCAGGGGACAGATACGCAGTATTTT. It codes for CASGSSQGTDTQYF.

The CDR3, as DNA: TGTGCCAGCAGCACCTTCGGACAGGACAATTCACCCCTCCACTTT. Residues: CASSTFGQDNSPLHF. This chain links TRBV7-2 with TRBJ1-6; 7 bases agree with TRBD1. There are 15 residues in the CDR3. V gave up 5 bases and J gave up 7 bases; unmatched junction bases: 8. Germline values: CDR1 SGHTA, CDR2 FQGNSA.

The table lists this clone with a count of one. The V gene is TRBV28, the J gene TRBJ2-5; perhaps TRBD1 as D (5 bases). V was trimmed by 1 base and J by 0 bases, leaving 15 bases between them. Germline V CDR1 and CDR2: MDHEN, SYDVKM. CDR3 length: 17 residues. This chain's CDR3 is CASSLSPTAPYQETQYF. In DNA form, the CDR3 reads TGTGCCAGCAGTTTATCCCCGACAGCACCTTACCAAGAGACCCAGTACTTC.

The chain links TRBV7-8 to TRBJ2-2; 7 bases line up with TRBD1. Germline V gene data show CDR1 as SGHVS and CDR2 as FQNEAQ. The CDR3 is 19 amino acids. The V gene end was trimmed by 1 base and the J gene end by 2 bases; junction bases not matched to a gene: 13. The CDR3 DNA is TGTGCCAGCAGCTTAGGAGACAGGGCCATCATGATTAACACCGGGGAGCTGTTTTTT. Translated: CASSLGDRAIMINTGELFF.

The chain employs TRBV13 and TRBJ1-4; 7 bases are a match to TRBD1. The CDR3 has 13 amino acids. The germline V gene has CDR1 PRHDT and CDR2 FYEKMQ (reference sequence). J was trimmed by 8 bases and V by 5 bases; bases with no gene match: 5. Here the CDR3 reads CASSQRGQEKLFF. The DNA of the CDR3 is TGTGCCAGCAGCCAGAGGGGGCAGGAAAAACTGTTTTTT.